The subject of this entry is one TCR beta chain. Its antigen remains undetermined. No base quality information exists; no much larger clone differs at one position. From cysteine to phenylalanine, the CDR3 is 20 amino acids long. Just the 60-base CDR3 DNA is kept, in frame starting at base 1. At the junction V is shortened by 0 bases and J by 1 base, with 24 bases in between. The germline V gene gives CDR1 as KGHSH and CDR2 as LQKENI. The method behind the library was RT-PCR. These reads were obtained on an Illumina HiSeq 2500. Clones were called with MiXCR by TCRdb after fastp trimmed the public reads at Q25, and only in-frame beta chains were retained. CDR3 protein duplicates are merged, each entry listing the most common genes and DNA. The sample includes roughly 500,000 distinct CDR3 sequences, with 25% observed a single time. Approximately 2% of the sample is in the top ten clones. This sample was included in a study of response to subunit inactivated influenza vaccine (dated by TCRdb to the late 2010s). Regarding the research as a whole: To follow how T cells responded to a trivalent subunit inactivated influenza vaccine, the researchers relied on deep quantitative profiling of the T cell receptor repertoire.

Study-level results and caveats: The authors proposed that each seasonal influenza vaccination may bring in only a limited number of new T cells.

This sequence originates from a man aged 50-59 years who received an inactivated influenza vaccine. Donor details come from another sample of the same person, matched by shared clones. The rearrangement combines TRBV18 with TRBJ2-5; the D gene is unclear. The specimen was CD4+ T cells sorted from PBMCs, collected 4 to 6 days after vaccination. The sequence in DNA is TGTGCCAGCTCACCACCACGCAGGCTAGGACCATTCCCTTTCCAAGAGACCCAGTACTTC. Its translation reads: CASSPPRRLGPFPFQETQYF. The reference TRBV18 and TRBJ2-5 proteins fill in what lies around the CDR3, so the full variable domain reads NAGVMQNPRHLVRRRGQEARLRCSPMKGHSHVYWYRQLPEEGLKFMVYLQKENIIDESGMPKERFSAEFPKEGPSILRIQQVVRGDSAAYFCASSPPRRLGPFPFQETQYFGPGTRLLVL.